These 11 T cell receptor beta chains originate from one sample sequenced in a study. Via MiXCR, TCRdb re-called the 5' RACE reads, giving one row per CDR3 protein. The sample carries several thousand distinct CDR3 sequences, about three fifths recorded once. The sample comprised tumor-infiltrating memory CD4+ T cells sorted from the breast tumor. Specified subset: memory CD4+ T cells, CD4+CD45RO+CD25-. The receptors here all came from a female donor with breast cancer.

V and J are TRBV4-1 and TRBJ2-6; D gene uncertain. The CDR3 spans 18 residues. Germline CDR1 MGHRA, CDR2 YSYEKL. V was shortened by 0 bases and J by 0 bases, with 12 bases between the two germline ends. CDR3 sequence (DNA): TGCGCCAGCAGCCAAGACAAGTTCAGTCTCTCTGGGGCCAACGTCCTGACTTTC. Translation gives CASSQDKFSLSGANVLTF.

This clonotype was seen a handful of times. The chain is built from TRBV30 and TRBJ2-1; 15 bases fit TRBD2. Trimming at V came to 3 bases and at J to 8 bases, leaving 2 bases not matched to a gene. CDR1 GTSNPN and CDR2 SVGIG come from the germline V gene (reference sequence). The CDR3 consists of 14 residues. In DNA, the CDR3 is TGTGCCTGGAGGGGGACTAGCGGGAGGCATGAGCAGTTCTTC. Encoded protein: CAWRGTSGRHEQFF.

This clonotype has only a few counts. The V and J genes are TRBV6-5 and TRBJ2-2; TRBD1 matches at 8 bases. The CDR3 is 14 residues long. Germline lookup yields CDR1 MNHEY and CDR2 SVGAGI. Losses at the gene ends were 5 bases for V and 6 bases for J; bases not matched to a gene: 5. CDR3 loop: CASSIRQGPGELFF. Written as DNA, the CDR3 is TGTGCCAGCAGTATTAGACAGGGGCCCGGGGAGCTGTTTTTT.

The chain carries TRBV18 and TRBJ1-4; D possibly corresponds to TRBD1 (5 bases). Trimming removed 6 bases at V and 5 bases at J, with 10 bases between. This CDR3 is 13 amino acids long. The germline gives CDR1 KGHSH, CDR2 LQKENI. In nucleotides, the CDR3 is TGTGCCAGCTCCTTCGGACAAAATGAAAAACTGTTTTTT. Amino acids: CASSFGQNEKLFF.

The chain has TRBV20-1 and TRBJ1-5, with D perhaps matching TRBD1 (5 bases). Trimming took off 6 bases at V and 6 bases at J, with 18 bases between the two ends. This CDR3 is built from 14 residues. Germline lookup yields CDR1 DFQATT and CDR2 SNEGSKA (reference sequence). Written as DNA, the CDR3 is TGCAGTGCCCTTCTGGGGGGACTTGGTCAGCCCCAGCATTTT. Translated: CSALLGGLGQPQHF.

This chain uses TRBV5-1 with TRBJ2-1, with D unresolved. Germline CDR1 is SGHRS and CDR2 is YFSETQ. The CDR3 has 14 amino acids. Trimming pared 0 bases from V and 5 bases from J, leaving 9 bases between. The CDR3 sequence: CASSLALRNNEQFF. CDR3 bases: TGCGCCAGCAGCTTGGCCCTAAGAAACAATGAGCAGTTCTTC.

This clonotype was picked up a small number of times. The V gene is TRBV5-1, the J gene TRBJ1-4; 7 nucleotides agree with TRBD1. Looked up from germline, CDR1 is SGHRS and CDR2 is YFSETQ. V trimming: 0 bases; J trimming: 5 bases; junction bases outside the gene matches: 7. The CDR3 length is 16 residues. CDR3 nucleotides: TGCGCCAGCAGCTTGGGGACCGGGACAGCGAATGAAAAACTGTTTTTT. This encodes CASSLGTGTANEKLFF.

With respect to this clonotype: The conserved closing phenylalanine or tryptophan is absent in this CDR3, likely reflecting a read error. This chain uses TRBV20-1 with TRBJ2-3; D ambiguous. This CDR3 spans 12 amino acids. The V end was cut by 7 bases, the J end by 1 base, with 9 bases between. CDR1 is DFQATT, CDR2 SNEGSKA, per germline (reference sequence). The CDR3 DNA is TGCAGTGGATCATATGGCACAGATACGCAGTATTCT. This encodes CSGSYGTDTQYS.

This chain uses TRBV27 with TRBJ1-2, with D tentatively TRBD1 (5 bases). Germline V gene sequence: CDR1 MNHEY, CDR2 SMNVEV (reference sequence). The V end was cut by 2 bases, the J end by 5 bases, with 12 bases between. This CDR3 has 14 amino acids. The CDR3 protein is CASSLNTGEYGYTF. The CDR3 region has the DNA TGTGCCAGCAGTTTAAACACAGGAGAATATGGCTACACCTTC.

The rearrangement joins TRBV4-2 to TRBJ2-7; TRBD2 matches at 9 bases. V lost 5 bases and J lost 7; bases outside the gene matches: 12. Germline CDR1 LGHNA, CDR2 YNFKEQ. The CDR3 sequence is 15 residues long. CDR3 residues: CASSETFGTSSEQYF. The CDR3 nucleotides are TGTGCCAGCAGCGAAACTTTCGGGACTAGCTCTGAGCAGTACTTC.

This clonotype was recorded only once. The chain combines TRBV7-9 with TRBJ2-3, with a weak D call TRBD1 (5 bases). The germline CDR1 and CDR2 sequences are SEHNR and FQNEAQ (reference sequence). V was shortened by 8 bases and J by 1 base, with 13 bases between the two germline ends. There are 14 residues in the CDR3. The CDR3 nucleotides are TGTGCCAGCGACCCAGGGCCCGGCACAGATACGCAGTATTTT. Protein sequence: CASDPGPGTDTQYF.